This T cell receptor beta chain was profiled in a study of blood T cell repertoires in COVID-19. Study summary: T cells, B-cell-depleted T cells, or PBMCs supplied cDNA or gDNA.

Trimming shortened V by 6 bases and J by 10 bases, and 12 bases separated the two germline ends. Germline V gene lookup returns CDR1 DFQATT and CDR2 SNEGSKA (reference sequence). This CDR3 comprises 10 residues. This clone was observed a single time. Authors' methods: Estimated nucleated cell counts came from reference gene primer amplification. Repertoires were generated with immunoSEQ multiplex PCR, while TCRdb's copy carries only in-frame clones and drops some. V and J calls and clone size come straight from that table; D and trimming were deduced from the DNA. The sample includes about 170,000 clones, 82% of them seen just once.

The rearrangement joins TRBV20-1 to TRBJ1-1; tentatively, D is TRBD1 (6 bases). Sequencing was carried out using peripheral blood. The TCR originated in a woman at least 80 years old with active or convalescent COVID-19. The CDR3 spells CSATQGLAFF. The CDR3 DNA sequence: TGCAGTGCCACCCAGGGGTTAGCTTTCTTT.